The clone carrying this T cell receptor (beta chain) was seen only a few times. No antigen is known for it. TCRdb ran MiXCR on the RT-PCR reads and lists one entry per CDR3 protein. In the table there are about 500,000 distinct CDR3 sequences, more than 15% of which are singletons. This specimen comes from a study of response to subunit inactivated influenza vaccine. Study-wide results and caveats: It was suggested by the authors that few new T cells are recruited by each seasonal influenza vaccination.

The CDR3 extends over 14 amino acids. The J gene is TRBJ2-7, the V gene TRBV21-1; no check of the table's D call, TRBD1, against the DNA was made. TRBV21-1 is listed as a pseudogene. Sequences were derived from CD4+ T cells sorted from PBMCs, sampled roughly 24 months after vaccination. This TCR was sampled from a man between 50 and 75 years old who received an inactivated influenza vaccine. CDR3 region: CASSKQAGGYEQYF. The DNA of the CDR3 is TGTGCCAGCAGCAAACAAGCAGGGGGCTACGAGCAGTACTTC.